These 26 T cell receptor beta chains were all obtained from the same sample, sequenced in a study of blood T cell repertoires in COVID-19. TCRdb keeps only in-frame clones here, not all; method: immunoSEQ multiplex PCR. This table has roughly 230,000 clones, approximately 77% appearing once. What was sequenced was peripheral blood. These receptors were obtained from a woman of 80 years or more with acute or convalescent COVID-19.

V and J are TRBV12-3 or TRBV12-4 and TRBJ2-7; a possible D gene is TRBD2 (6 bases). The CDR3 length is 13 residues. The V and J ends lost 8 bases and 0 bases respectively, with 11 bases between them. CDR3 in amino acids: CASLTGSSYEQYF. CDR3 nucleotides: TGTGCCAGCCTTACCGGGAGCTCCTACGAGCAGTACTTC.

The chain has TRBV18 and TRBJ2-5, with D possibly TRBD1 on 6 matching bases. The germline CDR1 and CDR2 sequences are KGHSH and LQKENI. Trimming shortened V by 6 bases and J by 1 base, and 9 bases separated the two germline ends. The CDR3 contains 13 residues. The CDR3 here is CASSQGSQETQYF. The CDR3 DNA reads as TGTGCCAGCTCCCAGGGGTCCCAAGAGACCCAGTACTTC.

This clone came up once. The chain joins TRBV30 to TRBJ1-3; D is uncertain. The germline V gene has CDR1 GTSNPN and CDR2 SVGIG (reference sequence). V was clipped by 5 bases and J by 2 bases, with 13 bases between them. The CDR3 length is 14 residues. The CDR3 sequence is CAWAVRGAGNTIYF. CDR3 DNA: TGTGCCTGGGCTGTTCGGGGAGCTGGAAACACCATATATTTT. Full variable domain (remainder filled in from reference TRBV30 and TRBJ1-3): SQTIHQWPATLVQPVGSPLSLECTVEGTSNPNLYWYRQAAGRGLQLLFYSVGIGQISSEVPQNLSASRPQDRQFILSSKKLLLSDSGFYLCAWAVRGAGNTIYFGEGSWLTVV.

The chain has TRBV7-2 and TRBJ2-5; 7 positions agree with TRBD2. Per the germline V gene, CDR1 is SGHTA and CDR2 is FQGNSA. The ends lost 4 bases at V and 7 bases at J; junction bases unmatched: 12. This CDR3 is 15 amino acids long. The CDR3: CASSSNTGTTATQYF. CDR3 nucleotide sequence: TGTGCCAGCAGCTCAAATACCGGGACTACCGCGACCCAGTACTTC.

This clone has a handful of counts. The V and J genes are TRBV5-1 and TRBJ1-2, with TRBD1 identical over 8 bases. Trimming at V came to 3 bases and at J to 8 bases, leaving 9 bases not matched to a gene. The CDR3 length is 14 residues. Germline CDR1 SGHRS, CDR2 YFSETQ. Here the CDR3 reads CASSSTGAVGGYTF. In DNA, the CDR3 is TGCGCCAGCAGCTCGACAGGGGCGGTGGGAGGCTACACCTTC. Complete variable domain (other parts from reference TRBV5-1 and TRBJ1-2): KAGVTQTPRYLIKTRGQQVTLSCSPISGHRSVSWYQQTPGQGLQFLFEYFSETQRNKGNFPGRFSGRQFSNSRSEMNVSTLELGDSALYLCASSSTGAVGGYTFGSGTRLTVV.

The V gene is TRBV11-2, the J gene TRBJ1-6; 8 bases line up with TRBD1. In germline, CDR1 is SGHAT, CDR2 FQNNGV. CDR3 length: 15 residues. Unmatched junction bases numbered 2, after V lost 3 bases and J lost 4 bases. The CDR3 sequence is CASSLTGAYNSPLHF. The DNA of the CDR3 is TGTGCCAGCAGCTTGACAGGGGCTTATAATTCACCCCTCCACTTT.

The sample holds a few counts of this clone. This chain joins TRBV20-1 and TRBJ1-2; 7 bases are a match to TRBD1. Trimming at V came to 3 bases and at J to 6 bases, leaving 10 bases not matched to a gene. The V gene's germline CDR1 is DFQATT and CDR2 SNEGSKA (reference sequence). This CDR3 region has 14 residues. This chain's CDR3 is CSASPGGSSNGYTF. The CDR3 DNA reads as TGCAGTGCTAGTCCAGGGGGAAGCTCAAATGGCTACACCTTC.

The rearrangement links TRBV28 to TRBJ2-7; TRBD1 matches 9 bases. CDR1 MDHEN and CDR2 SYDVKM come from the germline V gene. There are 17 residues in the CDR3. V lost 2 bases to trimming and J lost 2 bases; unmatched junction nucleotides: 10. DNA for the CDR3: TGTGCCAGCAGTTTACGCCCCGTAGGGACAGGGACCTACGAGCAGTACTTC. It translates to CASSLRPVGTGTYEQYF.

This chain uses TRBV7-9 with TRBJ1-3; D not resolved. Germline V CDR1 and CDR2: SEHNR, FQNEAQ (reference sequence). The V end lost 0 bases, the J end lost 1 base, and 13 bases lay between the germline ends. This CDR3 has 17 amino acids. The chain's CDR3 is CASSLAGGGSSGNTIYF. CDR3 in DNA: TGTGCCAGCAGCTTAGCCGGCGGCGGGTCGTCTGGAAACACCATATATTTT.

The chain carries TRBV20-1 and TRBJ2-5, with D perhaps TRBD1 (5 bases). Trimming stripped 5 bases from V and 5 bases from J, with 9 bases between. This CDR3 has 11 amino acids. The germline CDR1 and CDR2 sequences are DFQATT and SNEGSKA (reference sequence). The CDR3 coding sequence is TGCAGTGCTCAAGGGGCTGAGACCCAGTACTTC. This sequence encodes CSAQGAETQYF.

The chain uses TRBV4-2 and TRBJ2-7, with D tentatively TRBD2 (5 bases). Germline-derived CDR1 and CDR2 are LGHNA and YNFKEQ. The CDR3 consists of 15 residues. V was clipped by 0 bases and J by 4 bases, with 13 bases between them. The CDR3 loop is CASSQDYGGGYEQYF. The CDR3 DNA sequence: TGTGCCAGCAGCCAAGATTACGGAGGAGGATACGAGCAGTACTTC.

Only a few counts were recorded for this clone. The chain carries TRBV15 and TRBJ2-1, with 8 nucleotides matching TRBD2. Germline-derived CDR1 and CDR2 are LNHNV and YYDKDF (reference sequence). Unmatched junction bases numbered 10, after V lost 0 bases and J lost 0 bases. This CDR3 spans 19 amino acids. The CDR3 reads CATSREVGGGRSSYNEQFF. For the CDR3, the DNA is TGTGCCACCAGCAGAGAGGTGGGCGGGGGGCGCAGCTCCTACAATGAGCAGTTCTTC.

This chain connects TRBV27 to TRBJ1-3; D unclear. The V and J ends lost 4 bases and 1 base respectively, with 11 bases between them. CDR3 size: 15 residues. Germline loops: CDR1 MNHEY, CDR2 SMNVEV (reference sequence). The CDR3 is CASSSGRASGNTIYF. CDR3 nucleotides: TGTGCCAGCAGTTCGGGTCGAGCTTCTGGAAACACCATATATTTT.

This chain joins TRBV7-2 and TRBJ1-1; D might be TRBD1 (6 bases). The CDR3 covers 14 residues. Deletions cut 2 bases from V and 1 base from J, with 8 bases between. CDR1 and CDR2 (germline): SGHTA, FQGNSA. CDR3 sequence (DNA): TGTGCCAGCAGCTTAACGACAGGGAACACTGAAGCTTTCTTT. Protein product: CASSLTTGNTEAFF.

The rearrangement uses TRBV28 and TRBJ2-1, with 14 bases lining up with TRBD2. J was trimmed by 3 bases and V by 3 bases; bases with no gene match: 10. The CDR3 is 19 amino acids. Germline CDR1 is MDHEN and CDR2 is SYDVKM. CDR3 sequence (DNA): TGTGCCAGCAGTTTTCGGAGACGACTAGCGGGGGGGATCTACAATGAGCAGTTCTTC. Amino acids: CASSFRRRLAGGIYNEQFF.

This clone came up once. The chain has TRBV28 and TRBJ1-2, with D perhaps TRBD1 (6 bases). Trimming cost V 2 bases and J 8 bases, with 12 bases left between them. Per the germline V gene, CDR1 is MDHEN and CDR2 is SYDVKM. This CDR3 is 13 amino acids long. DNA for the CDR3: TGTGCCAGCAGTTTAAGAAGGGGGACCGGCTACACCTTC. This codes for CASSLRRGTGYTF.

The chain recombines TRBV11-2 with TRBJ2-2; 9 nucleotides line up with TRBD2. This CDR3 is built from 16 residues. The germline V gene has CDR1 SGHAT and CDR2 FQNNGV. The V and J ends lost 8 bases and 4 bases, in that order; junction bases with no gene match: 11. The CDR3 reads CASALLAGDGTGELFF. In DNA, the CDR3 is TGTGCCAGCGCCCTCTTAGCGGGGGACGGCACCGGGGAGCTGTTTTTT. The full variable domain, its missing parts supplied by reference TRBV11-2 and TRBJ2-2, is EAGVAQSPRYKIIEKRQSVAFWCNPISGHATLYWYQQILGQGPKLLIQFQNNGVVDDSQLPKDRFSAERLKGVDSTLKIQPAKLEDSAVYLCASALLAGDGTGELFFGEGSRLTVL.

This clone has just one count. This sequence joins TRBV7-9 and TRBJ1-1; 7 positions agree with TRBD1. J was trimmed by 6 bases and V by 5 bases; bases with no gene match: 9. The CDR3 contains 14 residues. Germline lookup yields CDR1 SEHNR and CDR2 FQNEAQ (reference sequence). The CDR3 spells CASSPQGEGAEAFF. The DNA for the CDR3 is TGTGCCAGCAGCCCGCAGGGGGAAGGCGCTGAAGCTTTCTTT. Combining the CDR3 with reference TRBV7-9 and TRBJ1-1 gives the whole variable domain DTGVSQNPRHKITKRGQNVTFRCDPISEHNRLYWYRQTLGQGPEFLTYFQNEAQLEKSRLLSDRFSAERPKGSFSTLEIQRTEQGDSAMYLCASSPQGEGAEAFFGQGTRLTVV.

V is TRBV18 and J is TRBJ2-1; TRBD1 is a possible D gene (6 bases). The CDR3 covers 15 residues. In germline, CDR1 is KGHSH, CDR2 LQKENI. V lost 1 base and J lost 3, with 10 bases in between. The chain's CDR3 is CASSPRGGDYNEQFF. CDR3 in DNA: TGTGCCAGCTCACCACGAGGGGGTGACTACAATGAGCAGTTCTTC.

CDR3 sequence reads: CASGLVSGVAYGYTF. DNA for the CDR3: TGTGCTAGTGGTTTGGTATCCGGAGTTGCCTATGGCTACACCTTC. V is TRBV12-5 and J is TRBJ1-2, with D hard to call. Germline-derived CDR1 and CDR2 are LGHNT and FRNRAP. Between the trimmed V and J ends, which lost 0 bases and 4 bases, there was a span of 12 bases. The CDR3 runs 15 residues.

This rearrangement joins TRBV10-3 to TRBJ2-3, with TRBD1 matching 10 bases. Trimming removed 4 bases from V and 4 bases from J; junction bases left unmatched: 2. The CDR3 extends over 14 amino acids. CDR1 and CDR2 (germline): ENHRY, SYGVKD. The CDR3 DNA reads TGTGCCATCAGTGTGGGGACAGGGGCAGATACGCAGTATTTT. It codes for CAISVGTGADTQYF.

The chain combines TRBV7-2 with TRBJ2-2; 12 nucleotides match TRBD1. Germline V CDR1 and CDR2: SGHTA, FQGNSA. This CDR3 comprises 18 residues. Losses at the gene ends were 7 bases for V and 4 bases for J; bases not matched to a gene: 13. The CDR3 loop reads CASNSDRDRGLGTGELFF. In DNA form, the CDR3 reads TGTGCCAGCAACTCGGACCGGGACAGGGGGCTCGGCACCGGGGAGCTGTTTTTT.

The V call is TRBV4-2, the J call TRBJ1-6, with 7 bases matching TRBD1. CDR1 LGHNA and CDR2 YNFKEQ come from the germline V gene. This CDR3 is 14 amino acids long. The ends lost 4 bases at V and 11 bases at J; junction bases unmatched: 8. DNA for the CDR3: TGTGCCAGCAGCCCAGACAGGGAGCGGGCACCCCTCCACTTT. It translates to CASSPDRERAPLHF.

This clone was counted at least ten times. CDR3 amino acids: CASSLVGQGGNSPLHF. DNA of the CDR3: TGTGCCAGCAGCTTAGTTGGACAGGGCGGGAATTCACCCCTCCACTTT. This chain links TRBV7-6 with TRBJ1-6; 8 nucleotides align to TRBD1. This CDR3 spans 16 amino acids. The V gene end was trimmed by 1 base and the J gene end by 7 bases; junction bases not matched to a gene: 6. Germline CDR1 is SGHVS and CDR2 is FNYEAQ.

V is TRBV10-3 and J is TRBJ2-3; D perhaps matches TRBD2 (8 bases). Germline CDR1 ENHRY, CDR2 SYGVKD. This CDR3 spans 14 amino acids. The V gene lost 9 bases and the J gene lost 7 bases, with 20 bases spanning the gap. The CDR3 DNA is TGTGCCATTAGCGGGACAGCCCAATTTTATACGCAGTATTTT. Protein product: CAISGTAQFYTQYF.

This chain links TRBV25-1 with TRBJ1-1; the D is unclear. Germline-derived CDR1 and CDR2 are MGHDK and SYGVNS. CDR3 size: 14 residues. Trimming pared 6 bases from V and 5 bases from J, leaving 16 bases between. The CDR3 DNA follows: TGTGCCAGCAGAGACCCGGGAGTAGGGACTGAAGCTTTCTTT. It is translated as CASRDPGVGTEAFF.